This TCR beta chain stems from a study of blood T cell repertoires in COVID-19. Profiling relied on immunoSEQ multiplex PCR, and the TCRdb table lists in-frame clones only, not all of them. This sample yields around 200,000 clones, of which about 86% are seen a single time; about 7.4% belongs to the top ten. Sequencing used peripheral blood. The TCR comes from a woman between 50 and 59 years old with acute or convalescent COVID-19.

The CDR3 is CASSSLGGLASGANVLTF. The CDR3 DNA reads TGTGCCAGCAGCTCTCTCGGGGGGCTGGCTTCTGGGGCCAACGTCCTGACTTTC. The chain has TRBV7-2 and TRBJ2-6; maybe TRBD2 (7 bases). The germline gives CDR1 SGHTA, CDR2 FQGNSA. The CDR3 is 18 residues long. Between the trimmed V and J ends, which lost 4 bases and 1 base, there was a span of 17 bases.